What follows are 7 T cell receptor beta chains derived from one specimen sequenced in a study of blood T cell repertoires in COVID-19. Sequencing used immunoSEQ multiplex PCR; TCRdb keeps in-frame clones, though not all of them. The sample has just over 650,000 clones; 80% to 90% are singletons. Sequencing was done on a sample of peripheral blood. Receptors originate from a woman in her late teens or twenties with acute or convalescent COVID-19.

V usage is TRBV4-3 and J usage is TRBJ2-7; 10 bases fit TRBD2. This CDR3 comprises 15 residues. From germline, CDR1 is LGHNA and CDR2 YSLEER. The trim removed 4 bases at V and 3 bases at J, leaving 6 bases unmatched. The CDR3 region has the DNA TGCGCCAGCAGCCCGCGGACTAGCGGTATCTACGAGCAGTACTTC. This translates into CASSPRTSGIYEQYF.

This chain joins TRBV9 and TRBJ1-3; D gene uncertain. The germline V and J ends were trimmed by 3 bases and 0 bases, with 13 bases remaining between them. The germline CDR1 and CDR2 sequences are SGDLS and YYNGEE. The CDR3 has 16 amino acids. Written as DNA, the CDR3 is TGTGCCAGCAGCGCCGCGGGTCCCATCTCTGGAAACACCATATATTTT. Encoded protein: CASSAAGPISGNTIYF.

This chain connects TRBV7-3 to TRBJ1-1; D uncertain. Germline CDR1 reads SGHTA; CDR2 reads FQGTGA. The CDR3 has 12 amino acids. Trimming stripped 5 bases from V and 1 base from J, with 5 bases between. The CDR3 DNA sequence: TGTGCCAGCAGCCATCCGAACACTGAAGCTTTCTTT. Protein product: CASSHPNTEAFF.

The V gene is TRBV6-1, the J gene TRBJ1-5, with no clear D. The V gene lost 2 bases and the J gene lost 2 bases, with 10 bases spanning the gap. This CDR3 has 15 residues. Germline CDR1 and CDR2: MNHNS and SASEGT. CDR3 in amino acids: CASSEPTEGNQPQHF. The CDR3 DNA follows: TGTGCCAGCAGTGAACCGACGGAGGGCAATCAGCCCCAGCATTTT.

The rearrangement links TRBV19 to TRBJ2-7; tentative D call: TRBD1 (6 bases). CDR1 LNHDA and CDR2 SQIVND come from the germline V gene (reference sequence). The CDR3 length is 13 residues. V shed 2 bases and J shed 6 bases, with 11 bases lying between them. The CDR3 bases are TGTGCCAGTAGTATATTGCAGGGGTTCGAGCAGTACTTC. It yields the protein CASSILQGFEQYF.

The CDR3 reads CASSRTGDYYGYTF. The CDR3 DNA sequence: TGTGCCAGCAGCCGGACAGGGGACTACTATGGCTACACCTTC. The chain links TRBV7-2 to TRBJ1-2; 9 positions match TRBD1. The germline V gene encodes CDR1 SGHTA and CDR2 FQGNSA. The V gene end was trimmed by 5 bases and the J gene end by 3 bases; junction bases not matched to a gene: 4. The length of the CDR3 is 14 residues.

The chain links TRBV19 to TRBJ1-2; TRBD1 agrees at 7 bases. Germline V gene data show CDR1 as LNHDA and CDR2 as SQIVND (reference sequence). The CDR3 spans 15 residues. Trimming at V came to 1 base and at J to 8 bases, leaving 10 bases not matched to a gene. The CDR3 protein is CASSIANRGKGGYTF. The CDR3 DNA reads TGTGCCAGTAGTATAGCGAACAGGGGAAAAGGAGGCTACACCTTC.